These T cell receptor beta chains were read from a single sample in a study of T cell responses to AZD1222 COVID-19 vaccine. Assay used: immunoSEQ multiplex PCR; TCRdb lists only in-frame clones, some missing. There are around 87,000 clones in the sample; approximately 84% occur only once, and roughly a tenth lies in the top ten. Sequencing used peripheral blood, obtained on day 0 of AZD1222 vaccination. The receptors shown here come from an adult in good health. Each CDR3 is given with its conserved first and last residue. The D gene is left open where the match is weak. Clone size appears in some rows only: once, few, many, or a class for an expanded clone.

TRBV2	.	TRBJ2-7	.	TGTGCCAGCACCCAGCCAGGTCTGAGCTCCTACGAGCAGTACTTC	CASTQPGLSSYEQYF
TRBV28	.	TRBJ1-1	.	TGTGCCAGCCACCCTGTGAACACTGAAGCTTTCTTT	CASHPVNTEAFF
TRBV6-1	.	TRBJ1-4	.	TGTGCCAGCAGTGATCTGGGAAGGAATGAAAAACTGTTTTTT	CASSDLGRNEKLFF
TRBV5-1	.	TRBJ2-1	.	TGCGCCAGCAGCCCGAGGACAGTCTACAATGAGCAGTTCTTC	CASSPRTVYNEQFF
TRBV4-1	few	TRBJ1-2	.	TGCGCCAGCAGCCAAGGCTTAGAGGAGGGTGGCTACACCTTC	CASSQGLEEGGYTF
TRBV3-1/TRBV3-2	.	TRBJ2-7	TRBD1	TGTGCCAGCAGCCAAGGACAGGGGGCGGCCGAGCAGTACTTC	CASSQGQGAAEQYF
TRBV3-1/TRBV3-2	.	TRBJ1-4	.	TGTGCCAGCAGCCAAGGTCGGCAGGGGCTAAAACTGTTTTTT	CASSQGRQGLKLFF
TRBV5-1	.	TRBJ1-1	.	TGCGCCAGCAGCTTGGGTGGGAACGGGCGCACTGAAGCTTTCTTT	CASSLGGNGRTEAFF
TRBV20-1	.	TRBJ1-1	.	TGCAGTGCTAGTACAGGTATGAACACTGAAGCTTTCTTT	CSASTGMNTEAFF
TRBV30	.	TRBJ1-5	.	TGTGCCTGGAGTGAAGCAGGGAGCAATCAGCCCCAGCATTTT	CAWSEAGSNQPQHF
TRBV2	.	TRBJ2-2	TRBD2	TGTGCCAGCAGGAGGGAACTAGCGGGAGGGTCCGGGGAGCTGTTTTTT	CASRRELAGGSGELFF
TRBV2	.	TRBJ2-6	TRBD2	TGTGCCAGCAGCCCGAGCGGGGTGCCTGGGGCCAACGTCCTGACTTTC	CASSPSGVPGANVLTF
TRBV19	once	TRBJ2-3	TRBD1	TGTGCCAGTAGACGGGACAGCGCCACAGATACGCAGTATTTT	CASRRDSATDTQYF
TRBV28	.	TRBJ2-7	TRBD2	TGTGCCAGCAGTCCCCGACTAGCGGGGGCATACGAGCAGTACTTC	CASSPRLAGAYEQYF
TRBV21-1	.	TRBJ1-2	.	TGTGCCAGCAGCTCCCCGGGGACACTAAGGTCTAATGGCTACACCTTC	CASSSPGTLRSNGYTF
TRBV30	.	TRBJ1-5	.	TGTGCCTGGAGTACAGGAGACAGCAATCAGCCCCAGCATTTT	CAWSTGDSNQPQHF
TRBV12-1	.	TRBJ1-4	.	TGTGCCAGCAGCACCTTACACAGGGCAGGGGAAAAACTGTTTTTT	CASSTLHRAGEKLFF
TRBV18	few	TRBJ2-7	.	TGTGCCAGCTCACCCTTGACCTTCTACGAGCAGTACTTC	CASSPLTFYEQYF
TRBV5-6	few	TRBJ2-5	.	TGTGCCAGCAGCTTTCGGCCGCAAGGGGAGACCCAGTACTTC	CASSFRPQGETQYF
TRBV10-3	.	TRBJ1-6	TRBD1	TGTGCCATCACCGCGACAGGGGTCAATTCACCCCTCCACTTT	CAITATGVNSPLHF
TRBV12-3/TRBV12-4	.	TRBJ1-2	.	TGTGCCAGCAGCACATACAGGGAGGGCTACACCTTC	CASSTYREGYTF
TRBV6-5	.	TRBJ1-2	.	TGTGCCAGCAGAGAGGGGATTTATGGCTACACCTTC	CASREGIYGYTF